This entry lists 11 T cell receptor beta chains sequenced from one sample in a study of lymphopenia after photon versus proton radiotherapy. Method: immunoSEQ multiplex PCR; TCRdb's copy keeps in-frame clones and lacks some. The sample holds about 12,000 clones; around 90% are singletons and the top ten take 3.5% to 4%. The material was peripheral blood, obtained from a patient treated with photon-based radiotherapy. The receptors were gathered from a man aged 60 to 75 with pancreatic cancer.

This chain's CDR3 is CASSDVVEGGQYF. Written as DNA, the CDR3 is TGTGCCAGCAGTGACGTCGTGGAGGGGGGGCAGTATTTT. The V gene is TRBV2, the J gene TRBJ2-3; D tentatively reads TRBD1 or TRBD2 (6 bases each). Deletions cut 3 bases from V and 11 bases from J, with 15 bases between. The CDR3 runs to 13 residues. Germline CDR1 and CDR2: SNHLY and FYNNEI. Based on the CDR3 plus reference TRBV2 and TRBJ2-3, the full variable domain is EPEVTQTPSHQVTQMGQEVILRCVPISNHLYFYWYRQILGQKVEFLVSFYNNEISEKSEIFDDQFSVERPDGSNFTLKIRSTKLEDSAMYFCASSDVVEGGQYFGPGTRLTVL.

V usage is TRBV27 and J usage is TRBJ1-5; D may be TRBD1 (5 bases). The length of the CDR3 is 13 residues. Trimming shortened V by 7 bases and J by 6 bases, and 13 bases separated the two germline ends. Germline CDR1 MNHEY, CDR2 SMNVEV (reference sequence). As DNA, the CDR3 is TGTGCCAGCACCTGGGGGATGGGTCAGCCCCAGCATTTT. Translation gives CASTWGMGQPQHF.

CDR3 sequence reads: CASILRDSGELFF. For the CDR3, the DNA is TGTGCCAGCATCCTCAGGGATTCCGGGGAGCTGTTTTTT. The chain employs TRBV6-6 and TRBJ2-2; possibly TRBD1 for D (5 bases). CDR3 size: 13 residues. Germline V gives CDR1 MNHNY, CDR2 SVGAGI (reference sequence). Trimming left V 7 bases short and J 6 bases short, with 12 bases between.

The genes are TRBV6-4 and TRBJ1-2, with D maybe TRBD1 (5 bases). In germline, CDR1 is MRHNA, CDR2 SNTAGT. The CDR3 spans 12 residues. The V end lost 5 bases, the J end lost 8 bases, and 12 bases lay between the germline ends. For the CDR3, the DNA is TGTGCCAGCAGTTACCGGGGGTGGGGCTACACCTTC. Translation: CASSYRGWGYTF.

This sequence joins TRBV5-4 and TRBJ2-7, with TRBD1 matching 8 bases. Trimming at V came to 3 bases and at J to 4 bases, leaving 12 bases not matched to a gene. Germline-derived CDR1 and CDR2 are SGHNT and YYREEE (reference sequence). The CDR3 consists of 16 residues. The DNA of the CDR3 is TGTGCCAGCAGCTCCGAGGGCAGGGGGCTAAGGTACGAGCAGTACTTC. It codes for CASSSEGRGLRYEQYF.

The CDR3 coding sequence is TGTGCCAGCAGCTTGGGACTAGCGGGGTACGAGCAGTACTTC. Translated: CASSLGLAGYEQYF. The gene calls are TRBV11-2 and TRBJ2-7; 13 nucleotides agree with TRBD2. The CDR3 spans 14 residues. V gave up 3 bases and J gave up 4 bases; unmatched junction bases: 0. Germline V CDR1 and CDR2: SGHAT, FQNNGV.

This chain connects TRBV7-8 to TRBJ1-6; 7 bases are shared with TRBD1. V gave up 5 bases and J gave up 7 bases; unmatched junction bases: 5. The length of the CDR3 is 14 residues. The germline V gene has CDR1 SGHVS and CDR2 FQNEAQ. DNA for the CDR3: TGTGCCAGCAGCGGGGACAGAAGCAATTCACCCCTCCACTTT. The encoded protein is CASSGDRSNSPLHF.

The chain links TRBV30 to TRBJ2-5; 7 positions agree with TRBD2. This CDR3 is 13 amino acids long. J gave up 4 bases and V 1 base, and 3 bases lay outside the gene matches. Germline CDR1 and CDR2: GTSNPN and SVGIG (reference sequence). The CDR3 DNA is TGTGCCTGGAGTGCAGCGGGGCTAGAGACCCAGTACTTC. This encodes CAWSAAGLETQYF.

The chain joins TRBV18 to TRBJ2-7; D not certain. CDR3 length: 14 amino acids. The V end was cut by 3 bases, the J end by 0 bases, with 9 bases between. Germline CDR1 and CDR2: KGHSH and LQKENI. This CDR3 reads CASSPGSVSYEQYF. The CDR3 region has the DNA TGTGCCAGCTCACCCGGGTCCGTCTCCTACGAGCAGTACTTC.

This rearrangement joins TRBV19 to TRBJ2-5; D is possibly TRBD1 (6 bases). Trimming pared 7 bases from V and 2 bases from J, leaving 20 bases between. The length of the CDR3 is 16 residues. The germline CDR1 and CDR2 sequences are LNHDA and SQIVND (reference sequence). CDR3 nucleotides: TGTGCCAGTACCAGAACAGGGCGAGGAAGACAAGAGACCCAGTACTTC. It is translated as CASTRTGRGRQETQYF.

V and J are TRBV19 and TRBJ2-5; D might be TRBD2 (6 bases). V lost 6 bases and J 2 bases, leaving 13 bases between the germline ends. Germline V gene sequence: CDR1 LNHDA, CDR2 SQIVND (reference sequence). The CDR3 spans 14 residues. The CDR3 DNA is TGTGCCAGTAGCGTGAGGGACTTACAAGAGACCCAGTACTTC. This sequence encodes CASSVRDLQETQYF.